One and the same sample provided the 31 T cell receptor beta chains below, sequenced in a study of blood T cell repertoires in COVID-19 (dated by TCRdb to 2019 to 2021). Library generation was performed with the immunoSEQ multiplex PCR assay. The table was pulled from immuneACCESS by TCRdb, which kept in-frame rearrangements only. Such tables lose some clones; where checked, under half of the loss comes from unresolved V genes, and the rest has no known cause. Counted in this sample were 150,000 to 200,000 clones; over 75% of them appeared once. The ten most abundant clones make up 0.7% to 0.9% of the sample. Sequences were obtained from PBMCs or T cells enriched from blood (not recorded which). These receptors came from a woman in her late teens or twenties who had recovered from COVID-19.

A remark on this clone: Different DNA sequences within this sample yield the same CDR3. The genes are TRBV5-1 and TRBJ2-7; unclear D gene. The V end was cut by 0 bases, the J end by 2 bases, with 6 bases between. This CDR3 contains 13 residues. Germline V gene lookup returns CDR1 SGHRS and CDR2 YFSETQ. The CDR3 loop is CASSLGGPYEQYF. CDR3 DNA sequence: TGCGCCAGCAGCTTGGGTGGGCCCTACGAGCAGTACTTC.

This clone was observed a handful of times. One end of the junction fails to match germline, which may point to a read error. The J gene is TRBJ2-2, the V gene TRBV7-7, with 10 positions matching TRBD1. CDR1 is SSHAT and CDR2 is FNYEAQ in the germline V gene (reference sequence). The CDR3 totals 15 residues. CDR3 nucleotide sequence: TGTGCTAGCACCCAAGGGACAGGGGACACCGGGGAGCTGTTTTTT. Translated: CASTQGTGDTGELFF.

CDR3 sequence: CASSFLHTSRGSGNTIYF. The CDR3 DNA follows: TGTGCCAGCAGCTTCCTACACACGTCCAGGGGCTCTGGAAACACCATATATTTT. This sequence joins TRBV7-6 and TRBJ1-3; weak D call: TRBD1 (6 bases). Looked up from germline, CDR1 is SGHVS and CDR2 is FNYEAQ. The CDR3 covers 18 residues. The ends were cut back, 3 bases at V and 0 bases at J, with 18 bases in the middle. Full variable domain (missing parts from reference TRBV7-6 and TRBJ1-3): GAGVSQSPRYKVTKRGQDVALRCDPISGHVSLYWYRQALGQGPEFLTYFNYEAQQDKSGLPNDRFSAERPEGSISTLTIQRTEQRDSAMYRCASSFLHTSRGSGNTIYFGEGSWLTVV.

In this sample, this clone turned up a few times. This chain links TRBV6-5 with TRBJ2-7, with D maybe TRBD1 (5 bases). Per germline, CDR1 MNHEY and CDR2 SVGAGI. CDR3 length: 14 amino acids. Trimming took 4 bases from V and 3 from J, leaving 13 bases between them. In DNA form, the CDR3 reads TGTGCCAGCAGTTTGACAGTTAAGCACTACGAGCAGTACTTC. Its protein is CASSLTVKHYEQYF.

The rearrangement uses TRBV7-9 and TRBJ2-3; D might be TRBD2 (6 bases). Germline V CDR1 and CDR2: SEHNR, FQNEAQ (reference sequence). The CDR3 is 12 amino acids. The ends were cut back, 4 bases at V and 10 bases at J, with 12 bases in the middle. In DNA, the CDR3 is TGTGCCAGCAGCTCGACTAGTAGGGCGCAGTATTTT. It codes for CASSSTSRAQYF.

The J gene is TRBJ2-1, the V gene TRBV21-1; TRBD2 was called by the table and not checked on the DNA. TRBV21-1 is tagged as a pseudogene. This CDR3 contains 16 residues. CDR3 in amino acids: CASSPTKREGCNEQFF. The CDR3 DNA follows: TGTGCCAGCAGCCCTACTAAGCGGGAGGGTTGTAATGAGCAGTTCTTC.

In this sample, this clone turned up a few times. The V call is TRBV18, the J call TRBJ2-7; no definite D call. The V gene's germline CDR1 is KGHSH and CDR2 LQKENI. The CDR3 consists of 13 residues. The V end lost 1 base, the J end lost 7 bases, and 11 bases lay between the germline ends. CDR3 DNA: TGTGCCAGCTCACCACTAAGCAAAAAGGAGCAGTACTTC. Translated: CASSPLSKKEQYF.

CDR3 coding DNA: TGTGCCAGCAGCCCTAGCGGGAGGGGTGAGCAGTACTTC. Its translation is CASSPSGRGEQYF. The chain uses TRBV7-2 and TRBJ2-7; 12 bases match TRBD2. The germline V gene encodes CDR1 SGHTA and CDR2 FQGNSA. Trimming at V came to 5 bases and at J to 7 bases, leaving 3 bases not matched to a gene. The CDR3 spans 13 residues.

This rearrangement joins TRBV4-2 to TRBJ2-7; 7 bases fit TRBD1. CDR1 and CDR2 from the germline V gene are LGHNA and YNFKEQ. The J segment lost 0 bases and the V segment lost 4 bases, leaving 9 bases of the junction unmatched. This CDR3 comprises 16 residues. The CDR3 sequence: CASSPSGRGLSYEQYF. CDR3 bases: TGTGCCAGCAGCCCAAGCGGTAGGGGGCTCTCCTACGAGCAGTACTTC.

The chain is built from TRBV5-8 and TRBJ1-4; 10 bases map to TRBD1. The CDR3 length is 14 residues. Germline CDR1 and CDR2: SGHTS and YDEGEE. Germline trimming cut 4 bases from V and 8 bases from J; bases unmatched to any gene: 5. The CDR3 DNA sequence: TGTGCCAGCAGCCGACAGGGGGCGCGAGAAAAACTGTTTTTT. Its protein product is CASSRQGAREKLFF.

The CDR3 spells CASSPPGGTDTQYF. CDR3 coding DNA: TGTGCCAGCAGCCCCCCGGGAGGCACAGATACGCAGTATTTT. This chain links TRBV7-3 with TRBJ2-3; weak D call: TRBD2 (6 bases). CDR1 and CDR2 (germline): SGHTA, FQGTGA. The CDR3 has 14 amino acids. Deletions cut 5 bases from V and 1 base from J, with 10 bases between.

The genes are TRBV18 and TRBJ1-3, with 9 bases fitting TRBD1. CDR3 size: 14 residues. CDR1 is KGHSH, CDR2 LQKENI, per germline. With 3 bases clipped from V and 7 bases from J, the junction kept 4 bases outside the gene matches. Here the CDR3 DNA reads TGTGCCAGCTCACCGGGACAGGGCCCCAACACCATATATTTT. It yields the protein CASSPGQGPNTIYF.

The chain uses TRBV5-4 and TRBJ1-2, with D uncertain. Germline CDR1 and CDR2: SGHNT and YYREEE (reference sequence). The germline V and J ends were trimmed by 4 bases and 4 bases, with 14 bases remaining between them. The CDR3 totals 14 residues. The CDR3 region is CASSPSTGSYGYTF. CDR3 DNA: TGTGCCAGCAGCCCATCTACGGGGTCCTATGGCTACACCTTC.

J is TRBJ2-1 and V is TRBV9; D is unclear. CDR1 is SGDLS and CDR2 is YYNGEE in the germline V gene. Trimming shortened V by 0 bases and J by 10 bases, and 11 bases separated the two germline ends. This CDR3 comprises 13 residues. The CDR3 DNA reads TGTGCCAGCAGCGTAGACCTTAACTTGGAGCAGTTCTTC. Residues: CASSVDLNLEQFF.

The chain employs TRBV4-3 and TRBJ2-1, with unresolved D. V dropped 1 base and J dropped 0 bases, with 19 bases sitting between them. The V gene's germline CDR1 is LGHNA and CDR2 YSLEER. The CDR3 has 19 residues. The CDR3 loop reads CASSQGSPFGALSYNEQFF. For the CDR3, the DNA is TGCGCCAGCAGCCAAGGGTCCCCCTTTGGAGCGCTCTCCTACAATGAGCAGTTCTTC.

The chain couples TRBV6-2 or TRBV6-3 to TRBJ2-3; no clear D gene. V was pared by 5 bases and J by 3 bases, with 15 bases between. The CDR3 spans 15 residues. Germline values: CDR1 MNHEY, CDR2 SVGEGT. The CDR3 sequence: CASSSIDSQTDTQYF. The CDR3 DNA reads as TGTGCCAGCAGTAGTATAGACTCCCAAACAGATACGCAGTATTTT.

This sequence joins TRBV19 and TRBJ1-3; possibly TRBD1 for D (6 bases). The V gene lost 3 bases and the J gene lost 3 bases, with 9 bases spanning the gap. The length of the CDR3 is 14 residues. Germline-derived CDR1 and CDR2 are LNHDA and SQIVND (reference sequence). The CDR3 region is CASSIGGNGNTIYF. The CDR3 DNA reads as TGTGCCAGTAGTATTGGGGGCAATGGAAACACCATATATTTT.

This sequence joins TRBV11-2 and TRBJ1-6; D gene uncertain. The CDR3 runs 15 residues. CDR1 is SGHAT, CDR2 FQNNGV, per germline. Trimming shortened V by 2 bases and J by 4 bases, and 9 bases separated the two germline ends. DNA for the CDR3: TGTGCCAGCAGCTTATCGACGGGGTATAATTCACCCCTCCACTTT. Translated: CASSLSTGYNSPLHF.

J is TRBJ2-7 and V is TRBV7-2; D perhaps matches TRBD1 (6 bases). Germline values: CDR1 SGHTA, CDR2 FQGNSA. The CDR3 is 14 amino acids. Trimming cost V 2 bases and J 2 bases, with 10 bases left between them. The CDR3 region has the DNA TGTGCCAGCAGCTTATTGGGGGACACCTACGAGCAGTACTTC. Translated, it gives CASSLLGDTYEQYF.

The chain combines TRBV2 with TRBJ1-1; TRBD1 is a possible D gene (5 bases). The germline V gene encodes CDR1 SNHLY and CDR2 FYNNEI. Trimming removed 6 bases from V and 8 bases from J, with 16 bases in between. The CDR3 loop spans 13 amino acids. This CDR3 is CASRERTHQEAFF. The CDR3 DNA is TGTGCCAGCAGGGAAAGGACACACCAGGAAGCTTTCTTT.

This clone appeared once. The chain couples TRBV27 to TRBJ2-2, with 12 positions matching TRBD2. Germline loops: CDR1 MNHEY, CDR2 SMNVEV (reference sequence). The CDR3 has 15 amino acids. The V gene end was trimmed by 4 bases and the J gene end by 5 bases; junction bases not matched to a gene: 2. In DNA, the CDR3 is TGTGCCAGCAGTTCGGGGACTAGCGGGACCGGGGAGCTGTTTTTT. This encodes CASSSGTSGTGELFF.

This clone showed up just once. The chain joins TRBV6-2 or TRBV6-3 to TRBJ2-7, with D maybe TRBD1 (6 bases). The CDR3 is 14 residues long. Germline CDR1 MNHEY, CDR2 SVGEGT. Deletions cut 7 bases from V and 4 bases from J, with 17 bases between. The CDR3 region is CASTYGETGYEQYF. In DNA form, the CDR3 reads TGTGCCAGCACTTATGGGGAGACAGGATACGAGCAGTACTTC.

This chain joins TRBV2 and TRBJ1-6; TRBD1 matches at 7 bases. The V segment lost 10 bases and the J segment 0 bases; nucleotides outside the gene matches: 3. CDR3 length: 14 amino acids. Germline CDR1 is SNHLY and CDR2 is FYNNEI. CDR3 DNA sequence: TGTGCCAAGACAGGGAGCTCCTATAATTCACCCCTCCACTTT. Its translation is CAKTGSSYNSPLHF.

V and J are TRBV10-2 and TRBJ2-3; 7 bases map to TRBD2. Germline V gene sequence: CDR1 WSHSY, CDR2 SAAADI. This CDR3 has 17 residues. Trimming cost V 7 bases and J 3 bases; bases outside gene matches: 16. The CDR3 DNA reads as TGCGCCAGCATTTTGTTGGCGGGAGAGGATTGGACAGATACGCAGTATTTT. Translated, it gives CASILLAGEDWTDTQYF.

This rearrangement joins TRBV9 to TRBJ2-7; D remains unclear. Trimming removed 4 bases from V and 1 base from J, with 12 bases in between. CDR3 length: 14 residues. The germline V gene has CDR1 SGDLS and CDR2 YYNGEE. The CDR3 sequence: CASSPRHQSYEQYF. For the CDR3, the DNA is TGTGCCAGCAGCCCCCGACATCAATCCTACGAGCAGTACTTC.

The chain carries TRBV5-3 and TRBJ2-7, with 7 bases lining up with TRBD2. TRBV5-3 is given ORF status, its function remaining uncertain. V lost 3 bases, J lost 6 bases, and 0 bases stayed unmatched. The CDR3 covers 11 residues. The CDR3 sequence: CARSWTSEQYF. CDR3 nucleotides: TGTGCCAGAAGCTGGACTAGCGAGCAGTACTTC.

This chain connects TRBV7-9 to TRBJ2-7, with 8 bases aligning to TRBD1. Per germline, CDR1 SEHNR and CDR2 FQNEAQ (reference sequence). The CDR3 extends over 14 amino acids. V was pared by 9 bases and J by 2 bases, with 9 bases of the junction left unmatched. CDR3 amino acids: CASNPGQETYEQYF. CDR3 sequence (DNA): TGTGCCAGTAATCCGGGACAGGAGACCTACGAGCAGTACTTC.

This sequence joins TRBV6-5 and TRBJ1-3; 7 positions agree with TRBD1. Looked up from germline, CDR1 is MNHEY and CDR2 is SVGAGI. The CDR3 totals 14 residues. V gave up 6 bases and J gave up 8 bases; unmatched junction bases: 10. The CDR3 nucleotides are TGTGCCAGCAGCCAGGTCCCAGGGGGAGACACCATATATTTT. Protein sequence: CASSQVPGGDTIYF.

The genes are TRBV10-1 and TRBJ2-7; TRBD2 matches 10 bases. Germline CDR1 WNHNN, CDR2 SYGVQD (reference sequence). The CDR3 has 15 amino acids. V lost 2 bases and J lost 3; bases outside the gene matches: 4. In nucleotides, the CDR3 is TGCGCCAGCAGTGAGGGGACTAGCGATCACTACGAGCAGTACTTC. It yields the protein CASSEGTSDHYEQYF.

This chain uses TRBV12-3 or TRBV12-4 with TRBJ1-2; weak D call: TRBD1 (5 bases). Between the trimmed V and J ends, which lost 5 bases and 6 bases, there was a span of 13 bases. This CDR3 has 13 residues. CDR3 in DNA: TGTGCCAGCAGTCTCAGGGTTCGGGATGGCTACACCTTC. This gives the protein CASSLRVRDGYTF.

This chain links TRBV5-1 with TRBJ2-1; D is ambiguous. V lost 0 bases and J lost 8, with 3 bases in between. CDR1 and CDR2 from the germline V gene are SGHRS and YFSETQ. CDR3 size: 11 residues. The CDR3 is CASSLVDEQFF. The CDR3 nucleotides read TGCGCCAGCAGCTTGGTCGATGAGCAGTTCTTC. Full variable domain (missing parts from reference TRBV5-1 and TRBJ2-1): KAGVTQTPRYLIKTRGQQVTLSCSPISGHRSVSWYQQTPGQGLQFLFEYFSETQRNKGNFPGRFSGRQFSNSRSEMNVSTLELGDSALYLCASSLVDEQFFGPGTRLTVL.